These 16 T cell receptor beta chains came from one sample sequenced in a study of shared clonotypes between healthy human individuals. Naive CD8 cells comprised CD45RO-negative, CCR7-positively selected cells, excluding terminally differentiated effector memory CD45RA+ cells. Here immunoSEQ multiplex PCR was the method, and the copy in TCRdb shows in-frame clones only, minus some. The table lists about 2 million clones, less than 95% of them singletons, with 1% to 1.3% in the top ten. The sequenced sample was naive CD8+ T cells sorted from blood. Receptors were obtained from a young man in good health.

The rearrangement links TRBV6-6 to TRBJ2-5; 13 bases map to TRBD2. The CDR3 contains 15 residues. Germline V gives CDR1 MNHNY, CDR2 SVGAGI (reference sequence). V trimming: 4 bases; J trimming: 3 bases; junction bases outside the gene matches: 2. CDR3 region: CASSFGTSGEETQYF. The CDR3 DNA reads TGTGCCAGCAGTTTCGGGACTAGCGGGGAAGAGACCCAGTACTTC.

This sequence joins TRBV30 and TRBJ2-6; 11 bases match TRBD1. J gave up 2 bases and V 6 bases, and 9 bases lay outside the gene matches. CDR1 and CDR2 (germline): GTSNPN, SVGIG (reference sequence). This CDR3 region has 17 residues. This chain's CDR3 is CACEDRGRLTGANVLTF. CDR3 in DNA: TGTGCCTGCGAGGACAGGGGGCGCTTGACTGGGGCCAACGTCCTGACTTTC.

Written as DNA, the CDR3 is TGTGCCAGCAGCCTCGGGGGGAGGGAGACTGAAGCTTTCTTT. Translation: CASSLGGRETEAFF. The chain uses TRBV13 and TRBJ1-1; weak D call: TRBD1 (5 bases). CDR3 length: 14 amino acids. The germline V and J ends were trimmed by 5 bases and 5 bases, with 15 bases remaining between them. Germline V CDR1 and CDR2: PRHDT, FYEKMQ (reference sequence).

The V and J genes are TRBV7-9 and TRBJ1-1; D not resolved. The length of the CDR3 is 11 residues. Germline V lookup: CDR1 SEHNR, CDR2 FQNEAQ (reference sequence). The V and J ends lost 1 base and 11 bases respectively, with 8 bases between them. The CDR3 protein is CASSLGAGAFF. CDR3 nucleotide sequence: TGTGCCAGCAGCTTAGGTGCGGGTGCTTTCTTT.

The genes are TRBV13 and TRBJ1-2; D is unclear. Between the trimmed V and J ends, which lost 4 bases and 4 bases, there was a span of 7 bases. The CDR3 spans 12 residues. Germline V CDR1 and CDR2: PRHDT, FYEKMQ (reference sequence). The CDR3 loop is CASSSGLYGYTF. The CDR3 nucleotides are TGTGCCAGCAGCTCCGGGCTCTATGGCTACACCTTC. Based on the CDR3 plus reference TRBV13 and TRBJ1-2, the full variable domain is AAGVIQSPRHLIKEKRETATLKCYPIPRHDTVYWYQQGPGQDPQFLISFYEKMQSDKGSIPDRFSAQQFSDYHSELNMSSLELGDSALYFCASSSGLYGYTFGSGTRLTVV.

This rearrangement joins TRBV7-9 to TRBJ1-2; maybe TRBD1 (6 bases). Germline V CDR1 and CDR2: SEHNR, FQNEAQ (reference sequence). Trimming stripped 5 bases from V and 0 bases from J, with 19 bases between. This CDR3 spans 17 amino acids. The chain's CDR3 is CASSPPTGQLSNYGYTF. DNA of the CDR3: TGTGCCAGCAGCCCCCCAACGGGACAACTCTCTAACTATGGCTACACCTTC.

Details on this clone: Its ends do not fully match the called genes, so a read error is possible. V and J are TRBV7-7 and TRBJ2-7; 13 bases fit TRBD2. Germline-derived CDR1 and CDR2 are SSHAT and FNYEAQ (reference sequence). This CDR3 region has 15 residues. The chain's CDR3 is CASSTSGGGRYEQYF. In nucleotides, the CDR3 is TGTGCTAGCAGCACTAGCGGGGGGGGTAGGTACGAGCAGTACTTC.

V gene TRBV7-2 combines with J gene TRBJ2-1; D uncertain. Germline values: CDR1 SGHTA, CDR2 FQGNSA. V shed 5 bases and J shed 3 bases, with 20 bases lying between them. This CDR3 has 17 amino acids. CDR3: CASSPPVSSPHYNEQFF. The CDR3 coding sequence is TGTGCCAGCAGCCCCCCGGTGTCGTCCCCGCACTACAATGAGCAGTTCTTC.

This rearrangement joins TRBV10-3 to TRBJ2-1, with 7 nucleotides matching TRBD2. This CDR3 contains 17 residues. With 0 bases clipped from V and 2 bases from J, the junction kept 7 bases outside the gene matches. Germline CDR1 and CDR2: ENHRY and SYGVKD. The DNA for the CDR3 is TGTGCCATCAGTGAGTCGCAAGGGGAGGGCCCCTACAATGAGCAGTTCTTC. This translates into CAISESQGEGPYNEQFF.

V gene TRBV27 combines with J gene TRBJ2-7, with TRBD1 matching 10 bases. The CDR3 is 14 residues long. V trimming: 0 bases; J trimming: 6 bases; junction bases outside the gene matches: 2. Germline CDR1 MNHEY, CDR2 SMNVEV (reference sequence). Written as DNA, the CDR3 is TGTGCCAGCAGTTTATCGGGACAGGGGCCCGAGCAGTACTTC. It is translated as CASSLSGQGPEQYF.

This clone was counted a single time. The sample contains more than one DNA sequence encoding this CDR3. The chain uses TRBV2 and TRBJ2-7; D might be TRBD2 (6 bases). V was shortened by 3 bases and J by 0 bases, with 6 bases between the two germline ends. The CDR3 loop spans 13 amino acids. Germline V gene data show CDR1 as SNHLY and CDR2 as FYNNEI. The CDR3 protein is CASSDGSSYEQYF. The CDR3 nucleotides are TGTGCCAGCAGTGACGGGAGCTCCTACGAGCAGTACTTC. Using reference TRBV2 and TRBJ2-7 for the parts outside the CDR3, the full variable domain is EPEVTQTPSHQVTQMGQEVILRCVPISNHLYFYWYRQILGQKVEFLVSFYNNEISEKSEIFDDQFSVERPDGSNFTLKIRSTKLEDSAMYFCASSDGSSYEQYFGPGTRLTVT.

This clone was seen only once. This sequence joins TRBV27 and TRBJ2-5, with 7 nucleotides matching TRBD1. The trim removed 2 bases at V and 5 bases at J, leaving 8 bases unmatched. This CDR3 is built from 15 residues. From germline, CDR1 is MNHEY and CDR2 SMNVEV (reference sequence). CDR3 sequence: CASSLGTGERETQYF. In nucleotides, the CDR3 is TGTGCCAGCAGTTTAGGTACAGGGGAAAGGGAGACCCAGTACTTC.

This rearrangement joins TRBV15 to TRBJ2-5; 8 positions agree with TRBD1. J was trimmed by 2 bases and V by 8 bases; bases with no gene match: 13. The germline V gene encodes CDR1 LNHNV and CDR2 YYDKDF (reference sequence). The CDR3 runs 16 residues. CDR3 sequence (DNA): TGTGCCACCGGGTCTCAACAGGGGGTACATCAAGAGACCCAGTACTTC. This sequence encodes CATGSQQGVHQETQYF.

This clone was counted once. J is TRBJ2-5 and V is TRBV27; D not certain. The germline V gene encodes CDR1 MNHEY and CDR2 SMNVEV (reference sequence). V lost 0 bases, J lost 3 bases, and 5 bases lay in between. The CDR3 spans 13 residues. The CDR3 protein is CASSLSLEETQYF. Written as DNA, the CDR3 is TGTGCCAGCAGTTTATCTCTGGAAGAGACCCAGTACTTC.

As to this clone: The sample contains more than one DNA sequence encoding this CDR3. CDR3 nucleotide sequence: TGTGCCAGCAGTGAAGGTACAGGCTACGAGCAGTACTTC. It specifies CASSEGTGYEQYF. The gene calls are TRBV2 and TRBJ2-7; D is possibly TRBD1 (5 bases). The CDR3 loop spans 13 amino acids. Germline values: CDR1 SNHLY, CDR2 FYNNEI. Trimming left V 1 base short and J 3 bases short, with 7 bases between. Supplemented by reference TRBV2 and TRBJ2-7, the full variable domain reads EPEVTQTPSHQVTQMGQEVILRCVPISNHLYFYWYRQILGQKVEFLVSFYNNEISEKSEIFDDQFSVERPDGSNFTLKIRSTKLEDSAMYFCASSEGTGYEQYFGPGTRLTVT.

V gene TRBV4-3 combines with J gene TRBJ2-1; 9 bases are a match to TRBD2. The CDR3 is made up of 18 amino acids. CDR1 LGHNA and CDR2 YSLEER come from the germline V gene. V shed 1 base and J 9 bases; nucleotides not matched to a gene: 16. As DNA, the CDR3 is TGCGCCAGCAGCCAAGGGGGGGTGGGTCTAGCGGGATCAACTGAGCAGTTCTTC. Translation: CASSQGGVGLAGSTEQFF.